The rows below give T cell receptor beta chains drawn from one sample of a study of blood T cells in healthy people across ages. Via MiXCR, TCRdb re-called the 5' RACE reads, giving one row per CDR3 protein. The profile shows approximately 690,000 distinct CDR3 sequences, 58% of them singletons. The sample was blood. Receptors were obtained from a man aged 55 to 70 in good health. Each CDR3 is given with its conserved first and last residue. D genes are given only for firm matches. Size is stated for part of the rows, as once, few or many counts, or as a class when the clone is expanded.

v_gene: TRBV10-3
d_gene: TRBD2
j_gene: TRBJ2-1
abundance: once
CDR3nt: TGTGCCACATCGGATCTAGCGGGGGGAAATGAGCAGTTCTTC
CDR3aa: CATSDLAGGNEQFF

v_gene: TRBV5-1
d_gene: TRBD2
j_gene: TRBJ2-1
abundance: .
CDR3nt: TGCGCCAGCAGCTTGGGGCCGCTAGCGGGGTACAATGAGCAGTTCTTC
CDR3aa: CASSLGPLAGYNEQFF

v_gene: TRBV11-2
d_gene: .
j_gene: TRBJ2-7
abundance: few
CDR3nt: TGTGCCAGCAGCTTAGATACCCCTCTAGAGCAGTACTTC
CDR3aa: CASSLDTPLEQYF

v_gene: TRBV5-1
d_gene: TRBD1
j_gene: TRBJ2-6
abundance: .
CDR3nt: TGCGCCAGCAGCTGGGACAGATCTGGGGCCAACGTCCTGACTTTC
CDR3aa: CASSWDRSGANVLTF

v_gene: TRBV11-2
d_gene: .
j_gene: TRBJ1-2
abundance: .
CDR3nt: TGTGCCAGCAGCTTTATGGTGGGCGAGGGCTATGGCTACACCTTC
CDR3aa: CASSFMVGEGYGYTF

v_gene: TRBV12-3/TRBV12-4
d_gene: .
j_gene: TRBJ1-4
abundance: .
CDR3nt: TGTGCCAGCAGTCTCCGATTCGGTGAAAAACTGTTTTTT
CDR3aa: CASSLRFGEKLFF

v_gene: TRBV29-1
d_gene: .
j_gene: TRBJ1-1
abundance: .
CDR3nt: TGCAGCGGGCAGGGCTACGGCACTGAAGCTTTCTTT
CDR3aa: CSGQGYGTEAFF

v_gene: TRBV7-8
d_gene: TRBD1
j_gene: TRBJ1-5
abundance: .
CDR3nt: TGTGCCAGCAGCTTAGCCGGACAGGGGGACAATCAGCCCCAGCATTTT
CDR3aa: CASSLAGQGDNQPQHF

v_gene: TRBV5-1
d_gene: .
j_gene: TRBJ2-5
abundance: .
CDR3nt: TGCGCCAGCAGCCCGACATTATCCCAAGAGACCCAGTACTTC
CDR3aa: CASSPTLSQETQYF

v_gene: TRBV4-1
d_gene: TRBD1
j_gene: TRBJ2-1
abundance: .
CDR3nt: TGCGCCAGCAGCCAGGAACCCGGGACAGGGGCTTCGAATGAGCAGTTCTTC
CDR3aa: CASSQEPGTGASNEQFF

v_gene: TRBV20-1
d_gene: TRBD2
j_gene: TRBJ2-5
abundance: .
CDR3nt: TGCAGTGCTAGAGATCAGCGGGGGGGTAAGACCCAGTACTTC
CDR3aa: CSARDQRGGKTQYF

v_gene: TRBV25-1
d_gene: .
j_gene: TRBJ1-6
abundance: .
CDR3nt: TGTGCCAGCACCACAGGGTGGGGTTCACCCCTCCACTTT
CDR3aa: CASTTGWGSPLHF